This TCR beta chain is from a study of shared clonotypes between healthy human individuals. Concerning this clone: Its antigen is unidentified.

Trimming cost V 2 bases and J 3 bases; bases outside gene matches: 5. CDR1 is MNHNS, CDR2 SASEGT, per germline. The CDR3 extends over 16 amino acids. Sorted-subset replicate PCRs used about 200 ng of genomic DNA. This amount corresponded to about 30,000 T cell genomes. Repertoires were generated with immunoSEQ multiplex PCR, while TCRdb's copy carries only in-frame clones and drops some. The data contain approximately 640,000 clones, roughly 87% of them singletons. General study results and limits: Among several donors, 4.5% to 5.5% of naive CD4 clonotypes were found in common.

The receptor was isolated from a young man in good health. Some clones in this sample may be carry-over from other donors' samples. The sequencing sample was made of memory CD8+ T cells from PBMCs. Subset denoted: CD45RO+ cells pooled with CCR7-negative TemRA cells. V gene TRBV6-1 combines with J gene TRBJ2-1; 9 bases match TRBD1. CDR3 sequence: CASSEKDRGFYNEQFF. The CDR3 DNA reads TGTGCCAGCAGTGAAAAGGACAGGGGATTCTACAATGAGCAGTTCTTC.